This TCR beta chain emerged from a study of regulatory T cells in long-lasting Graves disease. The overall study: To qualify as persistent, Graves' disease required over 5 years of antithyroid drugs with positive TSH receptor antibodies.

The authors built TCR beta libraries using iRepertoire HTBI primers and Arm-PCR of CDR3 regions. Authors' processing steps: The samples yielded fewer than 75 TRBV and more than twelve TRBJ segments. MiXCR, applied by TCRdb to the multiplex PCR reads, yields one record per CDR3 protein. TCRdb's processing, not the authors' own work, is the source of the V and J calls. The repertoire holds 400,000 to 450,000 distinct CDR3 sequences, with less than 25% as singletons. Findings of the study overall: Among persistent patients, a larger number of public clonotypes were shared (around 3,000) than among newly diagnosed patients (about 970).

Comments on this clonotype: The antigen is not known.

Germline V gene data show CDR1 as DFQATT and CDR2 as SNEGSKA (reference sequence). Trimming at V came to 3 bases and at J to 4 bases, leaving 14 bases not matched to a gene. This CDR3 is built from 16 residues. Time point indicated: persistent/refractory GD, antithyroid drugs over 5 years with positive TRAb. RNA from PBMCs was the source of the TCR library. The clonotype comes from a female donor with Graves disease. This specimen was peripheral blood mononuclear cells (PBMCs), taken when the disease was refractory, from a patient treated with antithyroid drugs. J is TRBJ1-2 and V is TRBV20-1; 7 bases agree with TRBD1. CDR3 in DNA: TGCAGTGCTAGGAGCGGGACAGCGCAACGCATCTATGGCTACACCTTC. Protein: CSARSGTAQRIYGYTF.